The 27 T cell receptor beta chains reported below all come from one sample, sequenced in a study of CD8+CD57+ T cells in acquired aplastic anemia. The study profiled TCR beta VDJ and CDR3 using genomic DNA as template. Each CDR3 protein gets one entry after TCRdb re-called the reads with MiXCR. The table includes just over 400,000 distinct CDR3 sequences, about two thirds detected once. The sample consisted of sorted CD4+, CD8+, or CD8+CD57+ T cells (not recorded which) from PBMCs. These receptors were taken from a human donor in good health, serving as a control.

This clonotype was counted at least ten times. The genes are TRBV10-3 and TRBJ2-1; the D gene is possibly TRBD1 (6 bases). This CDR3 spans 14 amino acids. The germline CDR1 and CDR2 sequences are ENHRY and SYGVKD. V lost 2 bases, J lost 6 bases, and 11 bases lay in between. CDR3 bases: TGTGCCATCAGTGAGATTACAGGGCGCAATGAGCAGTTCTTC. Its protein product is CAISEITGRNEQFF.

Concerning this clonotype: One junction end does not reproduce the germline sequence, and a read error may be involved. For the CDR3, the DNA is TGTGCCAGCAGTGACCAGGGCGGGGTGGATGGCTTCACGTTC. Translated, it gives CASSDQGGVDGFTF. This rearrangement joins TRBV2 to TRBJ1-2; tentative D call: TRBD1 (5 bases). The length of the CDR3 is 14 residues. The germline gives CDR1 SNHLY, CDR2 FYNNEI.

This sequence joins TRBV30 and TRBJ2-2; 8 nucleotides align to TRBD1. Germline CDR1 GTSNPN, CDR2 SVGIG (reference sequence). Trimming at V came to 5 bases and at J to 3 bases, leaving 8 bases not matched to a gene. This CDR3 region has 15 residues. CDR3 DNA sequence: TGTGCCTGGGACGAAGGACAGGGATACACCGGGGAGCTGTTTTTT. Its translation: CAWDEGQGYTGELFF.

The rearrangement uses TRBV3-1 and TRBJ1-6; D not certain. Trimming shortened V by 1 base and J by 10 bases, and 8 bases separated the two germline ends. Germline V CDR1 and CDR2: LGHDT, YNNKEL (reference sequence). There are 13 residues in the CDR3. The CDR3 DNA reads TGTGCCAGCAGCCAAGGAAAGGGCTCACCCCTCCACTTT. It is translated as CASSQGKGSPLHF.

The genes are TRBV2 and TRBJ2-7; D might be TRBD2 (5 bases). Germline V gene sequence: CDR1 SNHLY, CDR2 FYNNEI. This CDR3 comprises 13 residues. The germline V and J ends were trimmed by 8 bases and 7 bases, with 18 bases remaining between them. CDR3 protein: CASSGRGGGEQYF. The CDR3 DNA is TGTGCCAGCTCTGGGCGTGGAGGCGGGGAGCAGTACTTC.

The J gene is TRBJ1-1, the V gene TRBV5-1; the match to TRBD1 covers 11 bases. Trimming cost V 4 bases and J 7 bases; bases outside gene matches: 6. CDR3 size: 14 residues. Germline assignment: CDR1 SGHRS and CDR2 YFSETQ. CDR3 sequence: CASSPGQGGNEAFF. The CDR3 DNA follows: TGCGCCAGCAGCCCGGGACAGGGGGGCAATGAAGCTTTCTTT.

This clonotype was counted many times. This chain's CDR3 is CSARPRSPGFQYNEQFF. CDR3 sequence (DNA): TGCAGTGCTCGACCCCGCTCCCCCGGGTTTCAATACAATGAGCAGTTCTTC. This sequence joins TRBV20-1 and TRBJ2-1; D call uncertain. Trimming cost V 5 bases and J 4 bases, with 24 bases left between them. CDR1 DFQATT and CDR2 SNEGSKA come from the germline V gene (reference sequence). This CDR3 spans 17 amino acids.

To note about this clonotype: One end of the junction varies from germline; a read error may be responsible. CDR3 bases: TGCGCCAGCAGCCAAACCACCCTCTACGAGCAGTACTTCTTCTTC. Translation gives CASSQTTLYEQYFFF. The V gene is TRBV7-8, the J gene TRBJ2-1, with D unclear. The germline gives CDR1 SGHVS, CDR2 FQNEAQ. CDR3 size: 15 residues.

Remarks on this clonotype: In this CDR3 the conserved last residue, phenylalanine or tryptophan, is missing, so a read error is likely. It is unclear where the CDR3 begins or ends on the DNA, so no DNA is shown, and the CDR3 is as TCRdb lists it. The genes are TRBV7-4 and TRBJ1-2. The CDR3 totals 13 residues, both ends included. Germline V CDR1 and CDR2: SGHVT, SQSDAQ. CDR3 sequence reads: CASSHDWRGGRYA.

This clonotype has just a few counts. V gene TRBV15 combines with J gene TRBJ1-1; no clear D. Trimming cost V 3 bases and J 1 base, with 9 bases left between them. This CDR3 has 14 amino acids. Germline values: CDR1 LNHNV, CDR2 YYDKDF (reference sequence). CDR3 sequence reads: CATSRPRANTEAFF. CDR3 nucleotide sequence: TGTGCCACCAGCAGGCCCCGGGCGAACACTGAAGCTTTCTTT.

This clonotype is labeled medium-sized (0.01 to 0.1%). Sequence at one end of the junction differs from germline and may be a read error. V usage is TRBV10-3 and J usage is TRBJ1-4; D remains unclear. This CDR3 is built from 13 residues. Germline values: CDR1 ENHRY, CDR2 SYGVKD. CDR3 sequence: CAISESMALDKAF. CDR3 in DNA: TGTGCCATCAGTGAGTCGATGGCCCTAGACAAGGCCTTT.

Comments on this clonotype: The CDR3 does not close with the conserved phenylalanine or tryptophan, likely indicating a read error. Because the CDR3's place on the DNA is in doubt, the DNA is left out and the CDR3 is given as listed by TCRdb. The chain recombines TRBV7-4 with TRBJ2-1; no check of the table's D call, TRBD2, against the DNA was made. The germline gives CDR1 SGHVT, CDR2 SQSDAQ. The length of the CDR3 is 13 amino acids, counting both ends. CDR3 in amino acids: CASSPGLAGDTQY.

Details on this clonotype: The junction does not match germline at one end; this may be a read error. The gene calls are TRBV9 and TRBJ1-1; no firm D call. The CDR3 loop spans 14 amino acids. Germline CDR1 SGDLS, CDR2 YYNGEE. CDR3 in DNA: TGTGCCAGCAGCGGACAAGAGACCAAGAACGACGCTCTCTTT. This sequence encodes CASSGQETKNDALF.

This clonotype was picked up many times. Relative to the germline gene, one junction end is altered; a read error may explain this. The V gene is TRBV10-3, the J gene TRBJ1-2, with 11 bases identical to TRBD1. CDR1 and CDR2 from the germline V gene are ENHRY and SYGVKD. This CDR3 is built from 17 residues. The CDR3: CASSARTGGRFNYGYTF. In DNA form, the CDR3 reads TGTGCCAGCAGTGCCCGGACAGGGGGCCGTTTTAACTATGGCTACACCTTC.

V and J are TRBV6-5 and TRBJ2-3, with 9 bases fitting TRBD1. The CDR3 has 14 residues. Germline CDR1 MNHEY, CDR2 SVGAGI. V lost 5 bases and J lost 5; bases outside the gene matches: 5. The CDR3 sequence is CASSIRDREDTQYF. The CDR3 DNA sequence: TGTGCCAGCAGTATCCGGGACAGGGAAGATACGCAGTATTTT.

The CDR3: CASSYNRDSNSLPPQHF. The CDR3 region has the DNA TGTGCCAGCAGTTACAACAGGGATAGTAACAGCCTTCCTCCCCAGCATTTT. This sequence joins TRBV7-2 and TRBJ1-5; the D gene is possibly TRBD1 (6 bases). The length of the CDR3 is 17 residues. Germline-derived CDR1 and CDR2 are SGHTA and FQGNSA. V lost 6 bases and J 10 bases, leaving 28 bases between the germline ends. The full variable domain, with the rest looked up from reference TRBV7-2 and TRBJ1-5, is GAGVSQSPSNKVTEKGKDVELRCDPISGHTALYWYRQSLGQGLEFLIYFQGNSAPDKSGLPSDRFSAERTGGSVSTLTIQRTQQEDSAVYLCASSYNRDSNSLPPQHFGDGTRLSIL.

The chain carries TRBV20-1 and TRBJ2-7; D call uncertain. V lost 3 bases and J 4 bases, leaving 7 bases between the germline ends. The CDR3 runs 11 residues. The germline gives CDR1 DFQATT, CDR2 SNEGSKA (reference sequence). DNA for the CDR3: TGCAGTGCTAGTAACCTATACGAGCAGTACTTC. Residues: CSASNLYEQYF.

Concerning this clonotype: The DNA is left out, because the CDR3 cannot be placed on it with certainty; the CDR3 is given as TCRdb lists it. This rearrangement joins TRBV7-2 to TRBJ2-5; no check of the table's D call, TRBD2, against the DNA was made. CDR1 is SGHTA and CDR2 is FQGNSA in the germline V gene. The CDR3 extends over 17 residues, inclusive of both ends. The CDR3 region is CASSPDSPRHFGNTQYF.

This chain joins TRBV7-3 and TRBJ2-3, with TRBD2 identical over 8 bases. This CDR3 is 16 amino acids long. V lost 4 bases to trimming and J lost 11 bases; unmatched junction nucleotides: 17. Germline loops: CDR1 SGHTA, CDR2 FQGTGA. In DNA form, the CDR3 reads TGTGCCAGCAGCTCGGGGGGGGCGCCTGTCTACGAGCAGCAGTATTTT. Its protein product is CASSSGGAPVYEQQYF.

There are many counts of this clonotype. The chain couples TRBV20-1 to TRBJ2-1; D gene uncertain. V lost 5 bases, J lost 0 bases, and 11 bases lay in between. The CDR3 is 14 amino acids. Looked up from germline, CDR1 is DFQATT and CDR2 is SNEGSKA (reference sequence). The CDR3 nucleotides read TGCAGTGCTCAGACTGGCAGCTCCTACAATGAGCAGTTCTTC. Its translation is CSAQTGSSYNEQFF.

The chain links TRBV9 to TRBJ2-5, with D maybe TRBD1 (5 bases). The germline gives CDR1 SGDLS, CDR2 YYNGEE. Trimming shortened V by 2 bases and J by 5 bases, and 16 bases separated the two germline ends. CDR3 length equals 15 residues. The CDR3 here is CASSVALQGPETQYF. The CDR3 DNA reads as TGTGCCAGCAGCGTCGCGCTCCAGGGCCCGGAGACCCAGTACTTC.

For this clonotype: The DNA is left out, because the CDR3 cannot be placed on it with certainty; the CDR3 is given as TCRdb lists it. The gene calls are TRBV14 and TRBJ1-6. From germline, CDR1 is SGHDN and CDR2 FVKESK. Ends included, the CDR3 has 14 residues. CDR3 protein: CASSQDSYGYTFDF.

The chain carries TRBV6-1 and TRBJ1-5, with D perhaps TRBD1 (5 bases). CDR1 is MNHNS and CDR2 is SASEGT in the germline V gene. The V end lost 6 bases, the J end lost 1 base, and 7 bases lay between the germline ends. The CDR3 is 13 residues long. In DNA, the CDR3 is TGTGCCAGCAGACAGGAAAGCAATCAGCCCCAGCATTTT. Translation: CASRQESNQPQHF.

CDR3 protein: CASSSRDRGPAFF. CDR3 DNA sequence: TGCGCCAGCAGCTCCCGGGACAGGGGCCCAGCTTTCTTT. This rearrangement joins TRBV5-1 to TRBJ1-1; TRBD1 agrees at 10 bases. CDR1 and CDR2 from the germline V gene are SGHRS and YFSETQ. This CDR3 region has 13 residues. V lost 3 bases and J lost 10; bases outside the gene matches: 6.

The chain links TRBV12-3 or TRBV12-4 to TRBJ2-2; 9 nucleotides line up with TRBD1. The CDR3 covers 15 residues. CDR3: CASGKDRGRTGELFF. In nucleotides, the CDR3 is TGTGCTAGCGGTAAGGACAGGGGTCGCACCGGGGAGCTGTTTTTT.

On this clonotype: This may arise from a read error, as a much more abundant clone is one base away. The V call is TRBV7-2, the J call TRBJ1-4; TRBD1 matches at 7 bases. Trimming removed 5 bases from V and 10 bases from J; junction bases left unmatched: 16. Germline CDR1 reads SGHTA; CDR2 reads FQGNSA. The CDR3 is 16 amino acids. As DNA, the CDR3 is TGTGCCAGCAGCGTCCAGGGGGGGGGGGCTCGGGGAAAACTGTTTTTT. Translation: CASSVQGGGARGKLFF.

In regard to this clonotype: The junction departs from the called germline gene at one end, perhaps through a read error. This rearrangement joins TRBV7-2 to TRBJ1-3; D gene ambiguous. This CDR3 has 14 residues. Germline V gives CDR1 SGHTA, CDR2 FQGNSA. CDR3 nucleotides: TGTGCCAGCAGCTCATTAGCCTCTGGAAATACCATATATTTT. Protein: CASSSLASGNTIYF. Filled out from reference TRBV7-2 and TRBJ1-3, the complete variable domain reads GAGVSQSPSNKVTEKGKDVELRCDPISGHTALYWYRQSLGQGLEFLIYFQGNSAPDKSGLPSDRFSAERTGGSVSTLTIQRTQQEDSAVYLCASSSLASGNTIYFGEGSWLTVV.